These 11 T cell receptor beta chains share one sample of origin, sequenced in a study of blood T cell repertoires in COVID-19. TCRdb keeps only in-frame clones here, not all; method: immunoSEQ multiplex PCR. Altogether 70,000 to 85,000 clones are present, more than 80% being singletons, with the ten largest covering 15% to 17%. The material sequenced was peripheral blood. The source of these receptors is an elderly woman with acute or convalescent COVID-19.

The V and J genes are TRBV5-1 and TRBJ1-1; D perhaps matches TRBD1 (6 bases). The CDR3 covers 16 residues. In germline, CDR1 is SGHRS, CDR2 YFSETQ. Between the trimmed V and J ends, which lost 1 base and 2 bases, there was a span of 15 bases. This CDR3 reads CASSLLGWTANTEAFF. In DNA, the CDR3 is TGCGCCAGCAGCTTGTTGGGTTGGACAGCAAACACTGAAGCTTTCTTT.

The chain recombines TRBV30 with TRBJ2-5, with TRBD1 matching over 9 bases. This CDR3 contains 16 residues. Germline V CDR1 and CDR2: GTSNPN, SVGIG (reference sequence). J gave up 4 bases and V 5 bases, and 14 bases lay outside the gene matches. CDR3 in amino acids: CAWAPSGTGRGETQYF. CDR3 sequence (DNA): TGTGCCTGGGCCCCATCCGGGACAGGGAGGGGAGAGACCCAGTACTTC.

The rearrangement uses TRBV27 and TRBJ2-3; 10 bases are shared with TRBD2. CDR1 MNHEY and CDR2 SMNVEV come from the germline V gene (reference sequence). The CDR3 has 17 amino acids. The ends lost 5 bases at V and 5 bases at J; junction bases unmatched: 13. In nucleotides, the CDR3 is TGTGCCAGCAGTCCCCCCCCGGGAGCGGGGGGGTTAGATACGCAGTATTTT. Translated: CASSPPPGAGGLDTQYF.

The rearrangement links TRBV24-1 to TRBJ2-7; TRBD1 matches at 7 bases. The CDR3 extends over 15 amino acids. CDR1 and CDR2 (germline): KGHDR, SFDVKD. After removal of 3 bases from V and 0 bases from J, the junction contained 4 bases not matched to a gene. CDR3: CATSDPRDSSYEQYF. CDR3 nucleotides: TGTGCCACCAGTGATCCCCGGGACAGCTCCTACGAGCAGTACTTC.

The chain couples TRBV6-6 to TRBJ1-2; 7 positions match TRBD1. From germline, CDR1 is MNHNY and CDR2 SVGAGI (reference sequence). CDR3 length: 13 amino acids. J was trimmed by 6 bases and V by 4 bases; bases with no gene match: 5. The CDR3 DNA reads TGTGCCAGCAGTTGGGGACAGTCTGATGGCTACACCTTC. This codes for CASSWGQSDGYTF.

This chain uses TRBV18 with TRBJ1-5, with TRBD1 matching 8 bases. CDR1 is KGHSH, CDR2 LQKENI, per germline. The CDR3 loop spans 14 amino acids. The J segment lost 6 bases and the V segment lost 6 bases, leaving 7 bases of the junction unmatched. The DNA of the CDR3 is TGTGCCAGCTCGGGCGGCAGGGGGCCTCAGCCCCAGCATTTT. Residues: CASSGGRGPQPQHF.

The genes are TRBV30 and TRBJ1-1; D is unresolved. Per germline, CDR1 GTSNPN and CDR2 SVGIG (reference sequence). Trimming took 6 bases from V and 4 from J, leaving 15 bases between them. The CDR3 is 13 residues long. The CDR3 region is CACQERETTEAFF. In DNA form, the CDR3 reads TGTGCCTGTCAAGAGCGGGAGACCACTGAAGCTTTCTTT.

The chain employs TRBV19 and TRBJ1-5; D perhaps matches TRBD1 (6 bases). The length of the CDR3 is 15 residues. Trimming took 3 bases from V and 1 from J, leaving 10 bases between them. Germline values: CDR1 LNHDA, CDR2 SQIVND (reference sequence). The CDR3 region has the DNA TGTGCCAGTAGTATGCGGGGGGCGAGCAATCAGCCCCAGCATTTT. The encoded protein is CASSMRGASNQPQHF.

V is TRBV5-1 and J is TRBJ2-3; 8 bases map to TRBD2. V trimming: 4 bases; J trimming: 4 bases; junction bases outside the gene matches: 8. The CDR3 loop spans 15 amino acids. CDR1 SGHRS and CDR2 YFSETQ come from the germline V gene. The CDR3 bases are TGCGCCAGCAGCCGGACGGGGGGGCATTCAGATACGCAGTATTTT. As protein: CASSRTGGHSDTQYF.

This clone turned up a few times. The chain is built from TRBV11-3 and TRBJ1-2; possibly TRBD1 for D (6 bases). V gave up 4 bases and J gave up 2 bases, with 11 bases separating them. Per the germline V gene, CDR1 is SGHNT and CDR2 is YENEEA. The CDR3 has 14 residues. The CDR3 protein is CASSYLDSNYGYTF. The CDR3 DNA is TGTGCCAGCAGCTACCTGGACAGCAACTATGGCTACACCTTC.

This chain uses TRBV30 with TRBJ2-7; 7 bases fit TRBD2. This CDR3 is built from 15 residues. The V gene's germline CDR1 is GTSNPN and CDR2 SVGIG (reference sequence). The V and J ends lost 3 bases and 0 bases, in that order; junction bases with no gene match: 8. DNA for the CDR3: TGTGCCTGGAGCCTATTAGGCGGGAGCTCCTACGAGCAGTACTTC. Translation: CAWSLLGGSSYEQYF.